This is a list of T cell receptor beta chains from one sample in a study of CXCR3-negative and CXCR3-positive naive CD8 T cells. TCRdb reprocessed the 5' RACE reads; each CDR3 protein has one entry and no DNA is given. The sample table includes 75,000 to 95,000 distinct CDR3 sequences. Material for sequencing was naive CXCR3- CD8+ T cells from blood. These receptors all stem from a human donor in good health. Some clones in this sample may be carry-over from other donors' samples. CDR3s include the opening cysteine and the closing phenylalanine or tryptophan. The order of the fields is CDR3 protein, V gene, J gene.

CASSSGGQPQHF,TRBV12-3/TRBV12-4,TRBJ1-5
CATSRFGQGDTEAFF,TRBV15,TRBJ1-1
CSAPDGSNYGYTF,TRBV20-1,TRBJ1-2
CSVVGLNTGELFF,TRBV29-1,TRBJ2-2
CASSFAAGQTEAFF,TRBV5-5,TRBJ1-1
CASSRGLEPQHF,TRBV12-3/TRBV12-4,TRBJ1-5
CASSGGPGLAVFDNEQFF,TRBV9,TRBJ2-1
CASSATGGPTEAFF,TRBV12-3/TRBV12-4,TRBJ1-1
CASIPPGYLTEAFF,TRBV7-2,TRBJ1-1
CASSEWGGATDTQYF,TRBV6-1,TRBJ2-3
CASSGRAGNEQFF,TRBV11-2,TRBJ2-1
CASSSLRAGGTPYEQYF,TRBV7-9,TRBJ2-7
CSGLSGEGSNYGYTF,TRBV29-1,TRBJ1-2
CASSQTDGGAGELFF,TRBV4-2,TRBJ2-2
CASSPEQGASGYTF,TRBV19,TRBJ1-2
CASSLLLAGSGELFF,TRBV7-2,TRBJ2-2
CASSEELAGDNEQFF,TRBV25-1,TRBJ2-1
CASSSHGTGVGLEQYF,TRBV7-6,TRBJ2-7
CASSPPGVGDEQFF,TRBV11-2,TRBJ2-1
CACSLGDRGYNEQFF,TRBV11-2,TRBJ2-1
CASSSTLRGSYNEQFF,TRBV4-3,TRBJ2-1
CASSILRDTDTQYF,TRBV19,TRBJ2-3
CATSRDSNTGTASHEQYF,TRBV15,TRBJ2-7
CASSQPPPASGAFHEQYF,TRBV7-2,TRBJ2-7
CASSPTTRDTQYF,TRBV7-9,TRBJ2-3
CASATLGTSSYEQYF,TRBV12-5,TRBJ2-7
CASSSGVWEQYF,TRBV11-2,TRBJ2-7
CSVILYNEQFF,TRBV29-1,TRBJ2-1
CASSPDLSGNTIYF,TRBV5-1,TRBJ1-3
CASSWTTEAFF,TRBV11-3,TRBJ1-1
CASSKRAGSTRDREDGKTQYF,TRBV21-1,TRBJ2-5
CASSFPTGGTDTQYF,TRBV28,TRBJ2-3
CASSLDPGTDTQYF,TRBV11-2,TRBJ2-3
CASSQDHQEDLGDTQYF,TRBV4-3,TRBJ2-3
CASSDELGYNEQFF,TRBV19,TRBJ2-1
CASSFFSGTYEQYF,TRBV6-6,TRBJ2-7
CASSQGTSGDNEQFF,TRBV4-3,TRBJ2-1
CSALRDRVYSNQPQHF,TRBV20-1,TRBJ1-5
CASSLVEGNNEQFF,TRBV5-1,TRBJ2-1
CASSLRARGVYEQYF,TRBV7-2,TRBJ2-7
CSVDLPLSEGYTF,TRBV29-1,TRBJ1-2
CSVEKQGDYNEQFF,TRBV29-1,TRBJ2-1